This TCR beta chain came from a study of vaccination effects on CD4 cells after COVID-19. The overall study: Samples gathered post-vaccine arrived a median of 72 days past the second dose.

Clones were read by immunoSEQ multiplex PCR, and TCRdb kept only the in-frame ones, dropping some. There are some 69,000 clones in the sample; 73% occur only once, and more than 2% lies in the top ten. The CDR3 covers 14 residues. Germline CDR1 GTSNPN, CDR2 SVGIG (reference sequence). Trimming stripped 0 bases from V and 6 bases from J, with 12 bases between. Upon completion of roughly ten days in culture, CD4+ T cells were isolated. Participants each got two BNT162b2 or mRNA-1273 vaccine doses. This clone has only a few counts. What it binds is not known. The sample in question was CD4+ T cells from PBMCs cultured without peptide, obtained after COVID-19 vaccination. The source of this sequence is a human donor who received a COVID-19 vaccine. J is TRBJ1-5 and V is TRBV30; D possibly corresponds to TRBD1 (5 bases). CDR3: CAWSVVQGGQPQHF. In DNA, the CDR3 is TGTGCCTGGAGTGTAGTGCAGGGCGGTCAGCCCCAGCATTTT. The variable domain in full, with the rest retrieved from reference TRBV30 and TRBJ1-5, is SQTIHQWPATLVQPVGSPLSLECTVEGTSNPNLYWYRQAAGRGLQLLFYSVGIGQISSEVPQNLSASRPQDRQFILSSKKLLLSDSGFYLCAWSVVQGGQPQHFGDGTRLSIL.